These 16 T cell receptor beta chains were all obtained from the same sample, sequenced in a study of cytomegalovirus exposure and HLA in healthy donors. The PCR made use of 60 Vbeta and 13 Jbeta primers. TCRdb keeps only in-frame clones here, not all; method: immunoSEQ multiplex PCR. The table lists over 100,000 clones, approximately 80% of them singletons. The sequencing input was PBMCs. Receptor source: a male donor in good health and CMV-seropositive.

The chain couples TRBV7-9 to TRBJ1-1; D gene unclear. Germline V gives CDR1 SEHNR, CDR2 FQNEAQ (reference sequence). The V and J ends lost 0 bases and 1 base respectively, with 21 bases between them. The CDR3 spans 19 residues. CDR3 nucleotide sequence: TGTGCCAGCAGCTTAGCGCTCCCGTTTGGAGGAACGGGGAACACTGAAGCTTTCTTT. This encodes CASSLALPFGGTGNTEAFF.

The rearrangement uses TRBV28 and TRBJ2-7; 10 bases map to TRBD1. Germline CDR1 and CDR2: MDHEN and SYDVKM. With 3 bases clipped from V and 5 bases from J, the junction kept 1 base outside the gene matches. The CDR3 extends over 13 amino acids. Here the CDR3 reads CASSLTGGHEQYF. CDR3 in DNA: TGTGCCAGCAGTTTGACAGGGGGCCACGAGCAGTACTTC.

The genes are TRBV27 and TRBJ2-1; 12 positions match TRBD2. The germline CDR1 and CDR2 sequences are MNHEY and SMNVEV (reference sequence). V shed 5 bases, J shed 4 bases, and the junction held 6 bases outside the gene matches. This CDR3 has 16 amino acids. The CDR3 is CASSTLTSGRYNEQFF. The CDR3 nucleotides read TGTGCCAGCAGTACACTAACTAGCGGGAGGTACAATGAGCAGTTCTTC.

CDR3 DNA sequence: TGTGCCAGCAGTTACTCGATAGCGGGGAGTCAAGAGACCCAGTACTTC. It encodes CASSYSIAGSQETQYF. This rearrangement joins TRBV6-6 to TRBJ2-5, with 8 bases aligning to TRBD2. This CDR3 is built from 16 residues. V was clipped by 0 bases and J by 2 bases; unmatched bases: 5. Per the germline V gene, CDR1 is MNHNY and CDR2 is SVGAGI (reference sequence).

The chain recombines TRBV5-7 with TRBJ2-2; 8 bases match TRBD2. TRBV5-7 is reported as an ORF; its role is uncertain. Trimming cost V 4 bases and J 4 bases; bases outside gene matches: 9. This CDR3 contains 16 residues. This CDR3 is CASSRRGGTLTGELFF. In DNA form, the CDR3 reads TGTGCCAGCAGCCGACGGGGGGGGACCCTCACCGGGGAGCTGTTTTTT.

This chain links TRBV5-1 with TRBJ2-7; 7 bases fit TRBD2. This CDR3 contains 15 residues. Germline V gives CDR1 SGHRS, CDR2 YFSETQ. Trimming at V came to 0 bases and at J to 11 bases, leaving 14 bases not matched to a gene. CDR3 protein: CASSLALGRLGGEYF. The CDR3 DNA reads TGCGCCAGCAGCTTGGCGCTTGGGCGCTTGGGGGGGGAGTACTTC.

The rearrangement joins TRBV4-3 to TRBJ2-7, with TRBD2 identical over 8 bases. V trimming: 5 bases; J trimming: 9 bases; junction bases outside the gene matches: 6. The length of the CDR3 is 12 residues. Germline loops: CDR1 LGHNA, CDR2 YSLEER. This CDR3 is CASSIGGGGQYF. The CDR3 DNA follows: TGCGCCAGCAGCATCGGGGGGGGCGGGCAGTACTTC.

This chain links TRBV29-1 with TRBJ2-3; 8 bases are a match to TRBD1. The V and J ends lost 8 bases and 6 bases, in that order; junction bases with no gene match: 13. This CDR3 has 14 amino acids. In germline, CDR1 is SQVTM, CDR2 ANQGSEA. The CDR3 protein is CSLMQGAREDTQYF. DNA for the CDR3: TGCAGCTTGATGCAGGGGGCAAGGGAGGATACGCAGTATTTT.

This clone has a handful of counts. V and J are TRBV18 and TRBJ2-7, with D perhaps TRBD2 (5 bases). V was cut by 4 bases and J by 2 bases, with 12 bases left in between. The CDR3 sequence is 14 residues long. In germline, CDR1 is KGHSH, CDR2 LQKENI. The CDR3 sequence is CASSLIGGAYEQYF. The CDR3 DNA follows: TGTGCCAGCTCACTTATTGGAGGTGCCTACGAGCAGTACTTC. The full variable domain, its missing parts supplied by reference TRBV18 and TRBJ2-7, is NAGVMQNPRHLVRRRGQEARLRCSPMKGHSHVYWYRQLPEEGLKFMVYLQKENIIDESGMPKERFSAEFPKEGPSILRIQQVVRGDSAAYFCASSLIGGAYEQYFGPGTRLTVT.

This clone was detected once. CDR3 DNA sequence: TGTGCCAGCAGCTTAGCGGCAGGGGCGCGAGAGACCCAGTACTTC. As protein: CASSLAAGARETQYF. The chain combines TRBV7-9 with TRBJ2-5; possible D gene TRBD1, 6 bases. Germline V gene lookup returns CDR1 SEHNR and CDR2 FQNEAQ (reference sequence). Trimming removed 0 bases from V and 4 bases from J, with 12 bases in between. The CDR3 is 15 residues long.

The chain couples TRBV6-6 to TRBJ2-2, with D tentatively TRBD1 (7 bases). Trimming pared 3 bases from V and 4 bases from J, leaving 12 bases between. The germline V gene encodes CDR1 MNHNY and CDR2 SVGAGI (reference sequence). The CDR3 is made up of 15 amino acids. The CDR3, as DNA: TGTGCCAGCAGTTATGGGCAGGGGGGCACCGGGGAGCTGTTTTTT. Its protein product is CASSYGQGGTGELFF.

The CDR3 bases are TGTGCCATCACACGGGCAGCGAGGGATGGCTACACCTTC. Amino acids: CAITRAARDGYTF. The chain recombines TRBV10-3 with TRBJ1-2; D uncertain. Germline V lookup: CDR1 ENHRY, CDR2 SYGVKD. This CDR3 comprises 13 residues. V lost 7 bases and J lost 6, with 15 bases in between.

Here the CDR3 DNA reads TGTGCCAGCAGCCAATCTCAGGGGGCAGAAAGAAACACCATATATTTT. Its translation is CASSQSQGAERNTIYF. The chain uses TRBV16 and TRBJ1-3; 8 bases fit TRBD1. The CDR3 is 16 residues long. CDR1 is KGHSY and CDR2 is FQNENV in the germline V gene. V lost 0 bases to trimming and J lost 5 bases; unmatched junction nucleotides: 6.

The chain combines TRBV28 with TRBJ2-5; D possibly corresponds to TRBD2 (6 bases). Germline CDR1 reads MDHEN; CDR2 reads SYDVKM. The CDR3 consists of 13 residues. Between the trimmed V and J ends, which lost 7 bases and 5 bases, there was a span of 14 bases. The CDR3: CASNLRAGETQYF. The CDR3 DNA reads TGTGCCAGCAACCTGAGGGCGGGGGAGACCCAGTACTTC.

The V and J genes are TRBV27 and TRBJ1-5; possible D gene TRBD1, 5 bases. CDR1 and CDR2 (germline): MNHEY, SMNVEV (reference sequence). Trimming pared 3 bases from V and 7 bases from J, leaving 13 bases between. This CDR3 comprises 14 residues. The CDR3 DNA is TGTGCCAGCAGTTTGGGGGGGTTTGACCAGCCCCAGCATTTT. As protein: CASSLGGFDQPQHF.

The chain combines TRBV19 with TRBJ1-5; 10 bases align to TRBD1. The V gene end was trimmed by 3 bases and the J gene end by 5 bases; junction bases not matched to a gene: 10. CDR1 and CDR2 (germline): LNHDA, SQIVND (reference sequence). This CDR3 contains 17 residues. CDR3 bases: TGTGCCAGTAGTATCGGGACAGGGGCGACACCCCATCAGCCCCAGCATTTT. Translating gives CASSIGTGATPHQPQHF. The full variable domain, with the rest looked up from reference TRBV19 and TRBJ1-5, is DGGITQSPKYLFRKEGQNVTLSCEQNLNHDAMYWYRQDPGQGLRLIYYSQIVNDFQKGDIAEGYSVSREKKESFPLTVTSAQKNPTAFYLCASSIGTGATPHQPQHFGDGTRLSIL.